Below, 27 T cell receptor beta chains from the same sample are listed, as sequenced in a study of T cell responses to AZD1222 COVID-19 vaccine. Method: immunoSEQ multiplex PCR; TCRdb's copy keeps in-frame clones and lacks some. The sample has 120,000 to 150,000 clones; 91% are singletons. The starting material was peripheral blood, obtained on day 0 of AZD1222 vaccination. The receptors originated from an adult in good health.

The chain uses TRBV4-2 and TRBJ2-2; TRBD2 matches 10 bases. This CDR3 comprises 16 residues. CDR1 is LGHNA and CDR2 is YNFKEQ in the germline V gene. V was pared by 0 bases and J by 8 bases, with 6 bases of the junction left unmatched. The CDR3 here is CASSQDISGRAGELFF. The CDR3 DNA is TGTGCCAGCAGCCAAGATATAAGCGGGAGGGCGGGGGAGCTGTTTTTT.

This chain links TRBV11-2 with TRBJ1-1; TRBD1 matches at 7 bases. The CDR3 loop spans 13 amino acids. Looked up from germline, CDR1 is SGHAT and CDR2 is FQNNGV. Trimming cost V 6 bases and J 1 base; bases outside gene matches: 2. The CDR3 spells CASRRTGNTEAFF. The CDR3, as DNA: TGTGCCAGCAGACGGACAGGGAACACTGAAGCTTTCTTT.

The DNA for the CDR3 is TGCGCCAGCAGCCAAGCTCCCGCGGGACACTCGAACACTGAAGCTTTCTTT. Residues: CASSQAPAGHSNTEAFF. The chain employs TRBV4-1 and TRBJ1-1; maybe TRBD1 (6 bases). The CDR3 covers 17 residues. Germline V gene sequence: CDR1 MGHRA, CDR2 YSYEKL. V was clipped by 1 base and J by 1 base, with 16 bases between them.

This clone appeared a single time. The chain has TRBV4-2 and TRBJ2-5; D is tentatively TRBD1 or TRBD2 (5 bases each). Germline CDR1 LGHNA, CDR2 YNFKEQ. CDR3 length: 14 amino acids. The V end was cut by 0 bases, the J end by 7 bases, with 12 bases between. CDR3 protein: CASSQDLIGTTQYF. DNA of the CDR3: TGTGCCAGCAGCCAAGATCTGATCGGGACGACCCAGTACTTC.

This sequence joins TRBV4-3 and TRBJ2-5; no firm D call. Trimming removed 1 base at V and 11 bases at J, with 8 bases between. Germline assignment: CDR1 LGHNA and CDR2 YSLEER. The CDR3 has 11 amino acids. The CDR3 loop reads CASSQGTEQYF. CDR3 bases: TGCGCCAGCAGCCAAGGAACAGAGCAGTACTTC.

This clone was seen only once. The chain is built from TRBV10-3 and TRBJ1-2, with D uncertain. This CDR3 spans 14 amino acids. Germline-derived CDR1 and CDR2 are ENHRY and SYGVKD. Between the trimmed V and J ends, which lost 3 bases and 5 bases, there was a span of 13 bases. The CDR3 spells CAISDATFGYGYTF. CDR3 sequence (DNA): TGTGCCATCAGTGACGCGACCTTCGGTTATGGCTACACCTTC.

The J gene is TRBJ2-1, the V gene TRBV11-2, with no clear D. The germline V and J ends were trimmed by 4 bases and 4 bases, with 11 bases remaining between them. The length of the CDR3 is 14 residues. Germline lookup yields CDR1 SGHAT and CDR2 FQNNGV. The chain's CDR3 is CASSSDGRYNEQFF. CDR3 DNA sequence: TGTGCCAGCAGCTCAGATGGCAGATACAATGAGCAGTTCTTC.

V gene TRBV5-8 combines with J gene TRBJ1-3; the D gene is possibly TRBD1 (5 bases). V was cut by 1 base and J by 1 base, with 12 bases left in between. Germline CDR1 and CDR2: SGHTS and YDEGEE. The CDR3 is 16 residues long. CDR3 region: CASSLRGGNSGNTIYF. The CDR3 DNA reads TGTGCCAGCAGCTTGAGGGGCGGGAATTCTGGAAACACCATATATTTT.

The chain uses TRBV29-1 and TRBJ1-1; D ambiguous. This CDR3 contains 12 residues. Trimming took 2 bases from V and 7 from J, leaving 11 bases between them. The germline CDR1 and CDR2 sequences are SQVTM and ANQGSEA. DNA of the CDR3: TGCAGCGTTGAATCCTCGAGCGGTGAAGCTTTCTTT. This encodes CSVESSSGEAFF.

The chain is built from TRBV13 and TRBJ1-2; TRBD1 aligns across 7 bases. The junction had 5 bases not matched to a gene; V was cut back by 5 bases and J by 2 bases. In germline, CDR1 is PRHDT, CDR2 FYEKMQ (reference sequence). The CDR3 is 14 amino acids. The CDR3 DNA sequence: TGTGCCAGCAGCCCCGGCAGGGGGAACTATGGCTACACCTTC. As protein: CASSPGRGNYGYTF.

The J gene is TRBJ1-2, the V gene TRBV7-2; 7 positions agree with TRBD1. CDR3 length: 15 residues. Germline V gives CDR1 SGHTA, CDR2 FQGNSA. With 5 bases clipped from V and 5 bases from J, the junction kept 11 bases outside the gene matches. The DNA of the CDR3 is TGTGCCAGCAGCCCTCAGGGACAGACTCATTATGGCTACACCTTC. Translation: CASSPQGQTHYGYTF.

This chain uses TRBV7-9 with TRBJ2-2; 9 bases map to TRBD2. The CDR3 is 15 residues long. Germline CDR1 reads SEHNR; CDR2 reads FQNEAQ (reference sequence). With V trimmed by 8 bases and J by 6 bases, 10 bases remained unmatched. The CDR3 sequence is CASRSSGDLAGELFF. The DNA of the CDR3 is TGTGCCAGCCGCTCTAGCGGGGACCTGGCCGGGGAGCTGTTTTTT.

In nucleotides, the CDR3 is TGTGCCAGCAGTGATGAGGGGCAGGGCCCCTGGGAGCAGTACTTC. Protein sequence: CASSDEGQGPWEQYF. V usage is TRBV2 and J usage is TRBJ2-7, with D perhaps being TRBD1 or TRBD2 (5 bases each). The CDR3 has 15 amino acids. Trimming took off 3 bases at V and 7 bases at J, with 19 bases between the two ends. CDR1 SNHLY and CDR2 FYNNEI come from the germline V gene.

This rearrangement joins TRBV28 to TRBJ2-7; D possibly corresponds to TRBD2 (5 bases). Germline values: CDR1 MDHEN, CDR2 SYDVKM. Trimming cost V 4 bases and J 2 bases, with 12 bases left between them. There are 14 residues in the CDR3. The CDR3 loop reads CASSSVRGPYEQYF. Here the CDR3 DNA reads TGTGCCAGCAGTTCCGTCCGCGGGCCCTACGAGCAGTACTTC.

The CDR3 DNA reads TGCGCCAGCAGTTCGGGGTTAGAATCACCCCTCCACTTT. Translating gives CASSSGLESPLHF. V usage is TRBV5-1 and J usage is TRBJ1-6; D unclear. This CDR3 comprises 13 residues. Germline-derived CDR1 and CDR2 are SGHRS and YFSETQ. Trimming shortened V by 5 bases and J by 10 bases, and 13 bases separated the two germline ends.

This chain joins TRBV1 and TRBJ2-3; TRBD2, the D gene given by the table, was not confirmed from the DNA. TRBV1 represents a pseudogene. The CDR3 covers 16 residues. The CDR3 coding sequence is TGCACCAGCAGCCAATTGGGGAGGGGGGGCACAGATACGCAGTATTTT. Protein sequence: CTSSQLGRGGTDTQYF.

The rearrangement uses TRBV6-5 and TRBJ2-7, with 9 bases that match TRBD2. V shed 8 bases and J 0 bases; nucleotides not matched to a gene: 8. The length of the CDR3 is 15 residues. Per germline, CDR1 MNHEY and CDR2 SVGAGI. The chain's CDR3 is CASALAGWSSYEQYF. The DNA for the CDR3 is TGTGCCAGCGCCCTAGCGGGGTGGAGCTCCTACGAGCAGTACTTC.

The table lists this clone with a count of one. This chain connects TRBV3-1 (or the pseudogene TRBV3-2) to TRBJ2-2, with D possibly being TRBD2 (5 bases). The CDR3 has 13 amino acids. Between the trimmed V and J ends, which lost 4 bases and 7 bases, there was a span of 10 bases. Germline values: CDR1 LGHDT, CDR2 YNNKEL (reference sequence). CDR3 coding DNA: TGTGCCAGCAGCCCCATACGGGGCGGGGAGCTGTTTTTT. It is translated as CASSPIRGGELFF.

As DNA, the CDR3 is TGCAGCGTTGACGGGACAGGAGTTGTGGATACGCAGTATTTT. It translates to CSVDGTGVVDTQYF. The J gene is TRBJ2-3, the V gene TRBV29-1; TRBD1 agrees at 8 bases. Germline-derived CDR1 and CDR2 are SQVTM and ANQGSEA. The CDR3 is 14 residues long. Germline trimming cut 3 bases from V and 6 bases from J; bases unmatched to any gene: 8.

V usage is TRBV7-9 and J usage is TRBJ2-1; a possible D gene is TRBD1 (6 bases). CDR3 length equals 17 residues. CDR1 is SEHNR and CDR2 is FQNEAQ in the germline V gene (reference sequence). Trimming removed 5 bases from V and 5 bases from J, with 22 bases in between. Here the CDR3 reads CASSPGTSGLSDNEQFF. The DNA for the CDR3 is TGTGCCAGCAGCCCTGGGACATCGGGTTTATCCGACAATGAGCAGTTCTTC.

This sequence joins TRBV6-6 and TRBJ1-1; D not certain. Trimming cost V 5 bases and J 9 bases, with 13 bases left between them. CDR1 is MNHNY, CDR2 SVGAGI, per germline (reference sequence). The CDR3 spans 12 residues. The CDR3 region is CASSPPTEQAFF. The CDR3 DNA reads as TGTGCCAGCAGTCCCCCGACGGAACAAGCTTTCTTT.

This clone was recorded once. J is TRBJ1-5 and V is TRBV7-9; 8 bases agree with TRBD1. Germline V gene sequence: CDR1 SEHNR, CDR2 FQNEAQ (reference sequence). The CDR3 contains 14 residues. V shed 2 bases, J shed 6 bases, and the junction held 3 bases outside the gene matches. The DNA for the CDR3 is TGTGCCAGCAGCTTACAGGGGGCGTTTCAGCCCCAGCATTTT. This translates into CASSLQGAFQPQHF.

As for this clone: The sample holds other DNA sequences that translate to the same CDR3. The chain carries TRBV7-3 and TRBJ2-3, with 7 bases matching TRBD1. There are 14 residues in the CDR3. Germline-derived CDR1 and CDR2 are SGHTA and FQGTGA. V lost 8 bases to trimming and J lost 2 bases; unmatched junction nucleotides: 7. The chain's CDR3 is CASSRQGITDTQYF. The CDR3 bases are TGTGCCAGCTCTCGACAGGGTATCACAGATACGCAGTATTTT.

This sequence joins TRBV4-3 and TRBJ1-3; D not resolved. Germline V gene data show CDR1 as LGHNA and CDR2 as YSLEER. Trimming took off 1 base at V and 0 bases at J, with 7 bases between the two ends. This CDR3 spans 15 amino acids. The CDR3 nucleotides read TGCGCCAGCAGCCAAGGTTCAGTCTCTGGAAACACCATATATTTT. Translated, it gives CASSQGSVSGNTIYF.

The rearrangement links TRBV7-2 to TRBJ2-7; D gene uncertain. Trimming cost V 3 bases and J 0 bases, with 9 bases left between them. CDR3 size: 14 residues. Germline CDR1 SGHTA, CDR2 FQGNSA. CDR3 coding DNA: TGTGCCAGCAGCTTCCGGATTTCCTCCTACGAGCAGTACTTC. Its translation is CASSFRISSYEQYF.

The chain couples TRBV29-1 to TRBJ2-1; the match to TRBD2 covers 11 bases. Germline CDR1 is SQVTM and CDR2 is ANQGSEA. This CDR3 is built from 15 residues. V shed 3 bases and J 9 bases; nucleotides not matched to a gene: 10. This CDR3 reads CSVDIGLAGGGEQFF. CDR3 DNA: TGCAGCGTTGATATTGGGCTAGCGGGGGGTGGTGAGCAGTTCTTC.

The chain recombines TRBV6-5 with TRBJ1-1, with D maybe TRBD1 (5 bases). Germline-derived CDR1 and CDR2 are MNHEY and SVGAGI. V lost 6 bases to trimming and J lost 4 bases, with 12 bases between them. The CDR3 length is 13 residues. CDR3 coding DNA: TGTGCCAGCAGCGCACAGGAGGGCACTGAAGCTTTCTTT. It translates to CASSAQEGTEAFF.